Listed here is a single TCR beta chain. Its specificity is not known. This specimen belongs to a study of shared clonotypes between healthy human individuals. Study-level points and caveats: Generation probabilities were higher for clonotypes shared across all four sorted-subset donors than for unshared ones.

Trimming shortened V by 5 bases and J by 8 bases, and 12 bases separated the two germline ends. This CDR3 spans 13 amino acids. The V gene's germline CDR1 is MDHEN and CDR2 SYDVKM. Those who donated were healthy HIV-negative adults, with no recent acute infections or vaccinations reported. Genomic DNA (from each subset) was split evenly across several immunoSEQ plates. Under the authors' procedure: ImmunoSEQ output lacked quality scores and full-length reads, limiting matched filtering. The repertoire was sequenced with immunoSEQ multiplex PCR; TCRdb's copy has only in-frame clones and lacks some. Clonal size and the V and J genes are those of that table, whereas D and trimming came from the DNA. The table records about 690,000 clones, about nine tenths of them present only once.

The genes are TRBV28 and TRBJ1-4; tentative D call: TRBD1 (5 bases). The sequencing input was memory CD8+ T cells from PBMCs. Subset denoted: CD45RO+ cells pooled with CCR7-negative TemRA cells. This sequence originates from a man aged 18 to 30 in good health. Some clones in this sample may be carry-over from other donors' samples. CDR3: CASSLEGREKLFF. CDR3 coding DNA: TGTGCCAGCAGTCTGGAGGGGAGGGAAAAACTGTTTTTT.